The rows below give T cell receptor delta chains drawn from one sample of a study of Vδ1+ human thymocytes. TCRdb called clones anew from the multiplex PCR reads with CATT. This sample has tens of thousands of delta-chain clones, with about a sixth found just once. Sequenced input: Vdelta1+ gamma-delta thymocytes from the thymus. These TCRs come from a boy under two years old who had congenital heart surgery. The CDR3 runs from the conserved cysteine through the conserved F or W. A D gene is named only where the DNA matches it firmly. Clone size is shown for a subset of rows, as once, few, many or a class of expanded clone.

TRDV1	TRDD3	TRDJ1	few	CALGEGPTTGGYASDKLIF	TGTGCTCTTGGGGAAGGACCCACTACTGGGGGATACGCCTCCGATAAACTCATCTTT
TRDV1	TRDD3	TRDJ1	NA	CALGEPSSLGDRRYTDKLIF	TGTGCTCTTGGGGAACCTTCGTCACTCGGGGATAGAAGGTACACCGATAAACTCATCTTT
TRDV1	TRDD3	TRDJ1	few	CALGEIFSRLEYVSWGIQHTDKLIF	TGTGCTCTTGGGGAAATCTTCTCCCGCCTTGAATACGTTTCCTGGGGGATACAACACACCGATAAACTCATCTTT
TRDV1	TRDD3	TRDJ1	NA	CALGEQATLRPGGYTDKLIF	TGTGCTCTTGGGGAACAGGCCACCCTCAGACCTGGGGGATACACCGATAAACTCATCTTT
TRDV1	TRDD3	TRDJ1	few	CALGDRKGDTPDKLIF	TGTGCTCTTGGGGACCGAAAAGGGGATACACCCGATAAACTCATCTTT
TRDV1	TRDD3	TRDJ1	few	CALGERRIKSLLVLGDNPDKLIF	TGTGCTCTTGGGGAAAGGAGAATCAAGTCTCTCCTGGTACTGGGGGATAACCCTGATAAACTCATCTTT
TRDV1	TRDD3	TRDJ1	few	CALGTPATDWGIIIDKLIF	TGTGCTCTTGGAACCCCTGCTACGGACTGGGGGATTATAATCGATAAACTCATCTTT
TRDV1	TRDD2	TRDJ1	NA	CALGELSPSYGTGYTDKLIF	TGTGCTCTTGGGGAGCTGAGCCCTTCCTACGGTACTGGGTACACCGATAAACTCATCTTT
TRDV1	TRDD3	TRDJ1	few	CALGDPNPPTFYWGIARYTDKLIF	TGTGCTCTTGGGGACCCAAACCCTCCTACTTTTTACTGGGGGATAGCCAGGTACACCGATAAACTCATCTTT
TRDV1	NA	TRDJ1	NA	CALGRLRTVEKFTDKLIF	TGTGCTCTTGGGCGACTACGTACGGTTGAAAAGTTCACCGATAAACTCATCTTT
TRDV1	TRDD3	TRDJ1	NA	CALGDTGDRLKLIF	TGTGCTCTTGGGGATACGGGGGATAGACTTAAACTCATCTTT
TRDV1	NA	TRDJ1	few	CALGETEKWPENTDKLIF	TGTGCTCTTGGGGAAACAGAAAAATGGCCTGAAAACACCGATAAACTCATCTTT
TRDV1	NA	TRDJ1	few	CALGDPRLPQKLIF	TGTGCTCTTGGGGACCCCAGGCTTCCGCAAAAACTCATCTTT
TRDV1	NA	TRDJ1	few	CALGERTTDKLIF	TGTGCTCTTGGGGAAAGAACAACCGATAAACTCATCTTT
TRDV1	TRDD3	TRDJ2	NA	CALGELSLGDTHLTAQLFF	TGTGCTCTTGGGGAACTTTCCCTGGGGGATACGCATTTGACAGCACAACTCTTCTTT
TRDV1	NA	TRDJ1	NA	CALGVNLPSYSVLGEFDKLIF	TGTGCTCTTGGGGTTAACCTTCCTAGCTATTCCGTACTGGGGGAGTTCGATAAACTCATCTTT